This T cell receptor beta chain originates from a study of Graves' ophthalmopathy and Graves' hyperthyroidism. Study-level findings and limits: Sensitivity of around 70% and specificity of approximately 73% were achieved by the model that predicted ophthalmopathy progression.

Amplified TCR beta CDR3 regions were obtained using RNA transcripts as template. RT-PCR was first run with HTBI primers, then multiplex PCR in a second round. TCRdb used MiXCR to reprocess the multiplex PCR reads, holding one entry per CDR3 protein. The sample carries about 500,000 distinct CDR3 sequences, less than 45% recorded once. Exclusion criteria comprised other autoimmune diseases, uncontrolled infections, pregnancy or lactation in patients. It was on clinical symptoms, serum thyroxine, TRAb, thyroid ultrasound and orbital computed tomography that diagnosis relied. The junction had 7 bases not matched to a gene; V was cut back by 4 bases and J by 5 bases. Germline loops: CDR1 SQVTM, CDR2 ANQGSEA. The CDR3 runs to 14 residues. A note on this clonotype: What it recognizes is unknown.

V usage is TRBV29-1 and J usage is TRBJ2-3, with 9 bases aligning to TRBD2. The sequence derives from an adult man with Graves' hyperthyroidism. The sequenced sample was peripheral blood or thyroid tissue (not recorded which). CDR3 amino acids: CSVVAGGPGDTQYF. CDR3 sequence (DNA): TGCAGCGTTGTGGCGGGAGGGCCTGGAGATACGCAGTATTTT.